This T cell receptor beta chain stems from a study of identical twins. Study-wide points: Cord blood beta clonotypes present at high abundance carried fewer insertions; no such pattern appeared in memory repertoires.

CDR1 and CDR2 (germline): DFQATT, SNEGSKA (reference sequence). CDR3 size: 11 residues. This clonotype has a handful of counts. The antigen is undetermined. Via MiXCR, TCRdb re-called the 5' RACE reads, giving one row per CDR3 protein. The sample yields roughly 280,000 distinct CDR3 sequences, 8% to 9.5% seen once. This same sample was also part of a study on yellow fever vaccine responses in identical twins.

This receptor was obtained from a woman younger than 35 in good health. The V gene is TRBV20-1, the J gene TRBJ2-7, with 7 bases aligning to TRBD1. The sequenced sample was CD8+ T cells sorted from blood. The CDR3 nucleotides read TGCAGCCACGGACAGGCCCACGAGCAGTACTTC. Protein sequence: CSHGQAHEQYF.